A selection of T cell receptor beta chains follows, all from one sample in a study of blood T cell repertoires in COVID-19. This table comes from immunoSEQ multiplex PCR, and its TCRdb copy is limited to in-frame clones, with some not included. The repertoire has around 15,000 clones, 65% to 90% of them found once; the top ten carry less than 25%. The sample was peripheral blood. Every receptor here comes from a man older than 75 with active COVID-19. The CDR3 runs from the conserved cysteine through the conserved F or W. The D gene is left open where the match is weak. Size values are once, few and many counts, or a class for expanded clones, and some rows have none.

j_call | d_call | clone_size | cdr3_length | v_call | cdr3_nt | cdr3_aa
TRBJ2-2 | . | . | 13 | TRBV3-1/TRBV3-2 | TGTGCCAGCAGCCAAGGCGGGCCCGGGGAGCTGTTTTTT | CASSQGGPGELFF
TRBJ2-7 | . | . | 14 | TRBV3-1/TRBV3-2 | TGTGCCAGCAGCCGAGTACCGGACAGTTCAGGGCAGTACTTC | CASSRVPDSSGQYF
TRBJ1-3 | . | . | 13 | TRBV5-1 | TGCGCCAGCAGCTTGGGCGGAGGAAACACCATATATTTT | CASSLGGGNTIYF
TRBJ2-3 | . | . | 15 | TRBV28 | TGTGCCAGCAGTTTATCTATGGGGGGAACAGATACGCAGTATTTT | CASSLSMGGTDTQYF
TRBJ2-1 | TRBD2 | once | 11 | TRBV7-9 | TGTGCCGGACTAGCGGGAGGGGAGCAGTTCTTC | CAGLAGGEQFF
TRBJ2-1 | TRBD2 | . | 16 | TRBV4-1 | TGCGCCAGCAGCCAAGAAGGACTAGCGGGAAGACATGAGCAGTTCTTC | CASSQEGLAGRHEQFF
TRBJ2-2 | . | . | 14 | TRBV6-4 | TGTGCCAGCAGTGCGAGCCGGAACACCGGGGAGCTGTTTTTT | CASSASRNTGELFF
TRBJ2-1 | . | . | 12 | TRBV27 | TGTGCCAGCAGTTTTCTGGCGGGTCAAGAGTTCTTC | CASSFLAGQEFF
TRBJ2-7 | TRBD1 | . | 17 | TRBV10-1 | TGCGCCAGCAGTGAGACAAACCGGGACAGGGGTCCCTACGAGCAGTACTTC | CASSETNRDRGPYEQYF
TRBJ2-1 | TRBD1 | . | 15 | TRBV19 | TGTGCCAGTAGGCCGGGACAGGGGGTCTACAATGAGCAGTTCTTC | CASRPGQGVYNEQFF
TRBJ1-2 | . | . | 14 | TRBV10-2 | TGCGCCAGCAGTGAGTCGAGAGGGAGCAGTGGCTACACCTTC | CASSESRGSSGYTF
TRBJ2-5 | TRBD2 | . | 16 | TRBV18 | TGTGCCAGCTCACCGCGTCTAGCGGGCACCCAAGAGACCCAGTACTTC | CASSPRLAGTQETQYF
TRBJ2-5 | . | . | 13 | TRBV7-9 | TGTGCCAGCAGCTTAGCGAGGAGGGAGACCCAGTACTTC | CASSLARRETQYF
TRBJ2-1 | TRBD2 | . | 13 | TRBV3-1/TRBV3-2 | TGTGCCAGCAGCCAGGGCGGGAGGCCCGAGCAGTTCTTC | CASSQGGRPEQFF
TRBJ2-6 | TRBD1 | . | 18 | TRBV19 | TGTGCCAGTAGTATGATGGGACAGGGGTTAGGTGGGGCCAACGTCCTGACTTTC | CASSMMGQGLGGANVLTF
TRBJ2-3 | TRBD1 | . | 15 | TRBV7-9 | TGTGCCAGCAGCTTCAGGGACAGAAGAACAGATACGCAGTATTTT | CASSFRDRRTDTQYF
TRBJ2-7 | TRBD1 | . | 14 | TRBV5-4 | TGTGCCAGCAGCCCTACAGGGGAGAGCAACGAGCAGTACTTC | CASSPTGESNEQYF
TRBJ2-3 | . | . | 14 | TRBV9 | TGTGCCAGCAGCGTAGACCCAGCGCCAGATACGCAGTATTTT | CASSVDPAPDTQYF